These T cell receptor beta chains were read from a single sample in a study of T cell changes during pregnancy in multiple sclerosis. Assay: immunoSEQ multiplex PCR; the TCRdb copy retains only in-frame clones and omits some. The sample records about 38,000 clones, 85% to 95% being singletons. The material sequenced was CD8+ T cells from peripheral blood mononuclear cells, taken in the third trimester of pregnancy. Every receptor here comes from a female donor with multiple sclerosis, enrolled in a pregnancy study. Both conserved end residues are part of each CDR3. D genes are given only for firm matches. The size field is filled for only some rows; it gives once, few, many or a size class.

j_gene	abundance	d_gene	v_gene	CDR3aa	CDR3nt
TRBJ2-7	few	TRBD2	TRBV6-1	CASSEEGTSSYEQYF	TGTGCCAGCAGTGAAGAGGGGACTAGCTCCTACGAGCAGTACTTC
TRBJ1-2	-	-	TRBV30	CAWSAGYSYGYTF	TGTGCCTGGAGTGCAGGTTATTCCTATGGCTACACCTTC
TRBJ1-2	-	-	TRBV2	CASTGILVLPLGGTYGYTF	TGTGCCAGTACAGGGATTTTGGTGTTGCCCCTTGGTGGCACCTATGGCTACACCTTC
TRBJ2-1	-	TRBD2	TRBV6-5	CASSSGGAFNEQFF	TGTGCCAGCAGTAGCGGGGGGGCCTTTAATGAGCAGTTCTTC
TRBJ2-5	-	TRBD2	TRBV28	CASSPTGSGTEETQYF	TGTGCCAGCAGTCCAACCGGGAGCGGGACGGAAGAGACCCAGTACTTC
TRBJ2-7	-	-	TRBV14	CASSQAGAYEQYF	TGTGCCAGCAGCCAAGCGGGGGCCTACGAGCAGTACTTC
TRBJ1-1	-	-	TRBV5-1	CASSLGRGTEAFF	TGCGCCAGCAGCTTGGGCAGAGGCACTGAAGCTTTCTTT
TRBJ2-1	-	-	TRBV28	CASSPQGGGQGDEQFF	TGTGCCAGCAGTCCTCAAGGGGGGGGCCAGGGCGATGAGCAGTTCTTC
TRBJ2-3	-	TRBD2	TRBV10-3	CATFAGGPLDTQYF	TGTGCCACCTTCGCGGGGGGGCCGTTAGATACGCAGTATTTT
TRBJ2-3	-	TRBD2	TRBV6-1	CASTLAGGGLNTQYF	TGTGCCAGCACCCTAGCGGGGGGCGGTTTAAATACGCAGTATTTT
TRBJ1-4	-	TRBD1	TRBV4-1	CASGLGTEGEKLFF	TGCGCCAGTGGCCTCGGGACAGAGGGGGAAAAACTGTTTTTT
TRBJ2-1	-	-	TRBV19	CASSIIGEQFF	TGTGCCAGTAGTATAATCGGTGAGCAGTTCTTC
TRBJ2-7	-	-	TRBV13	CASRFFSGERASYEQYF	TGTGCCAGCAGGTTTTTTTCAGGGGAAAGGGCCTCCTACGAGCAGTACTTC
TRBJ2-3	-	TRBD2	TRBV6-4	CASSDSSGGADTQYF	TGTGCCAGCAGTGACTCTAGCGGGGGGGCAGATACGCAGTATTTT
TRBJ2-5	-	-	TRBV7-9	CASSLEGRTQETQYF	TGTGCCAGCAGCTTAGAGGGGCGGACCCAAGAGACCCAGTACTTC
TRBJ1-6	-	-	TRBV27	CASSLEVTYNSPLHF	TGTGCCAGCAGTTTAGAGGTTACCTATAATTCACCCCTCCACTTT
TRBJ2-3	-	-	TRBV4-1	CASRRGDTQYF	TGCGCCAGCAGGAGGGGGGATACGCAGTATTTT
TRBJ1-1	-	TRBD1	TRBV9	CASSERDRAGDTEAFF	TGTGCCAGCAGCGAACGGGACAGGGCTGGCGACACTGAAGCTTTCTTT
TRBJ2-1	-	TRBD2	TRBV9	CASSSRLAGDHNEQFF	TGTGCCAGCAGCTCTCGACTAGCGGGGGACCACAATGAGCAGTTCTTC
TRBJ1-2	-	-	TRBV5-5	CASSLISSGNYGYTF	TGTGCCAGCAGCTTGATTTCCTCCGGGAACTATGGCTACACCTTC
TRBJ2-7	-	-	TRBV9	CASSVSGDEQYF	TGTGCCAGCAGCGTATCGGGGGACGAGCAGTACTTC
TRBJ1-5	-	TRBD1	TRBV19	CASSGYGTGYRNQPQHF	TGTGCCAGTAGTGGTTACGGGACAGGGTATCGCAATCAGCCCCAGCATTTT
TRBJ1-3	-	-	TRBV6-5	CASSYGGGNTIYF	TGTGCCAGCAGTTACGGGGGGGGAAACACCATATATTTT
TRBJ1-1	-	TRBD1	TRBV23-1	CASSQSGGWDTEAFF	TGCGCCAGCAGTCAATCAGGGGGCTGGGACACTGAAGCTTTCTTT
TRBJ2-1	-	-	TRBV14	CASSPAGNEQFF	TGTGCCAGCAGCCCGGCAGGCAATGAGCAGTTCTTC
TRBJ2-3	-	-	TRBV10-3	CAISDEADTQYF	TGTGCCATCAGTGATGAGGCAGATACGCAGTATTTT
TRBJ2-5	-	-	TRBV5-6	CASSSPSGGETQYF	TGTGCCAGCAGCTCTCCCTCAGGTGGGGAGACCCAGTACTTC
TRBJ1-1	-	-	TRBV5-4	CASSLAEAEAFF	TGTGCCAGCAGCTTGGCCGAGGCTGAAGCTTTCTTT
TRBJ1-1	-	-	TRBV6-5	CASSYGGVTEAFF	TGTGCCAGCAGTTACGGAGGGGTCACTGAAGCTTTCTTT
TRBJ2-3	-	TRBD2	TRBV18	CASSPLAGGTDTQYF	TGTGCCAGCTCACCTCTAGCGGGGGGAACAGATACGCAGTATTTT
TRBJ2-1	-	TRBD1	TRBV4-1	CASSLLIPGQKSGHPVNEQFF	TGCGCCAGCAGCCTACTAATACCGGGACAGAAGTCAGGGCATCCCGTCAATGAGCAGTTCTTC
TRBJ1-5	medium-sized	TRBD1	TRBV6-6	CASNTGDSNQPQHF	TGTGCCAGCAACACAGGGGATAGCAATCAGCCCCAGCATTTT
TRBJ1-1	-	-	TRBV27	CASSWGGVNTEAFF	TGTGCCAGCAGTTGGGGAGGGGTGAACACTGAAGCTTTCTTT